Listed below are T cell receptor beta chains from one sample, sequenced in a study of T-cell memory formation after mild COVID-19. TCRdb processed the 5' RACE reads anew with MiXCR; each CDR3 protein has one entry. The sample records roughly 350,000 distinct CDR3 sequences, roughly an eighth being singletons. Sequences were obtained from PBMCs or a T cell subset sorted from them (not recorded which). Receptors originate from a man aged 18 to 30 who had mild COVID-19 (a few samples of this study predate the infection). Cell type and time point are not known. CDR3s include the opening cysteine and the closing phenylalanine or tryptophan. The order of the fields is V gene, J gene, CDR3 protein.

v_gene: TRBV20-1
j_gene: TRBJ2-5
CDR3aa: CSARGSSQETQYF

v_gene: TRBV21-1
j_gene: TRBJ2-3
CDR3aa: CASSKGELRGSTDTQYF

v_gene: TRBV4-2
j_gene: TRBJ1-5
CDR3aa: CASSQGSGSQGRGGNQPQHF

v_gene: TRBV27
j_gene: TRBJ2-7
CDR3aa: CASRKQGAHEQYF

v_gene: TRBV24-1
j_gene: TRBJ2-5
CDR3aa: CATSDLTSGQETQYF

v_gene: TRBV28
j_gene: TRBJ1-2
CDR3aa: CASSFNGAFGYTF

v_gene: TRBV7-2
j_gene: TRBJ1-4
CDR3aa: CASSPEAYPEKLFF

v_gene: TRBV4-2
j_gene: TRBJ2-5
CDR3aa: CASSQDYGGAETQYF

v_gene: TRBV12-3/TRBV12-4
j_gene: TRBJ2-2
CDR3aa: CASRMGQLDGELFF

v_gene: TRBV2
j_gene: TRBJ1-1
CDR3aa: CASSELGWENTEAFF

v_gene: TRBV4-3
j_gene: TRBJ1-2
CDR3aa: CASSQETGSPPYGYTF

v_gene: TRBV7-3
j_gene: TRBJ2-5
CDR3aa: CASDERQGWETQYF

v_gene: TRBV20-1
j_gene: TRBJ1-2
CDR3aa: CSASPNQNYGYTF

v_gene: TRBV2
j_gene: TRBJ1-2
CDR3aa: CASSETGQGAPGYTF

v_gene: TRBV6-6
j_gene: TRBJ2-5
CDR3aa: CAGGRTPQETQYF

v_gene: TRBV25-1
j_gene: TRBJ2-5
CDR3aa: CASSEYVETQYF

v_gene: TRBV6-1
j_gene: TRBJ1-1
CDR3aa: CASRSPGQKAFF

v_gene: TRBV20-1
j_gene: TRBJ2-7
CDR3aa: CSARPQRGPSYEQYF

v_gene: TRBV7-9
j_gene: TRBJ2-3
CDR3aa: CASSPWGEITDTQYF

v_gene: TRBV7-3
j_gene: TRBJ2-1
CDR3aa: CAPAGEQFF

v_gene: TRBV6-1
j_gene: TRBJ2-3
CDR3aa: CASGGTHRTDTQYF

v_gene: TRBV4-1
j_gene: TRBJ1-1
CDR3aa: CASSHDGTGATEAFF

v_gene: TRBV6-2/TRBV6-3
j_gene: TRBJ2-3
CDR3aa: CASSYPFPGGREDTQYF

v_gene: TRBV9
j_gene: TRBJ1-1
CDR3aa: CASSRRGNTEAFF

v_gene: TRBV11-2
j_gene: TRBJ2-1
CDR3aa: CASSLRRVILSYNEQFF

v_gene: TRBV5-8
j_gene: TRBJ2-3
CDR3aa: CASSLEYSGGSSTDTQYF

v_gene: TRBV6-6
j_gene: TRBJ1-5
CDR3aa: CASSQGTHINSNSNQPQHF

v_gene: TRBV20-1
j_gene: TRBJ2-2
CDR3aa: CSAPLSGGVTGELFF

v_gene: TRBV6-1
j_gene: TRBJ1-2
CDR3aa: CASSLQGLIF

v_gene: TRBV7-6
j_gene: TRBJ1-6
CDR3aa: CASSSQGRNSPLHF

v_gene: TRBV21-1
j_gene: TRBJ1-1
CDR3aa: CASSKGGTEAFF

v_gene: TRBV10-3
j_gene: TRBJ2-5
CDR3aa: CAISDPGETQYF

v_gene: TRBV5-1
j_gene: TRBJ2-4
CDR3aa: CATATGESDIQYF

v_gene: TRBV27
j_gene: TRBJ2-5
CDR3aa: CASSLDALLQETQYF

v_gene: TRBV12-5
j_gene: TRBJ2-5
CDR3aa: CASGAETGTSRPQYF

v_gene: TRBV10-3
j_gene: TRBJ2-2
CDR3aa: CAIPGSSGYPGELFF

v_gene: TRBV6-5
j_gene: TRBJ1-5
CDR3aa: CASSYSDGIPHF

v_gene: TRBV12-3/TRBV12-4
j_gene: TRBJ2-7
CDR3aa: CASSRTSGRVYEQYF

v_gene: TRBV4-1
j_gene: TRBJ1-2
CDR3aa: CASSQEIWATNYGYTF

v_gene: TRBV20-1
j_gene: TRBJ2-7
CDR3aa: CSAPNGLAGESEQYF

v_gene: TRBV6-5
j_gene: TRBJ2-3
CDR3aa: CASITGDTQYF

v_gene: TRBV27
j_gene: TRBJ2-2
CDR3aa: CASSRTGDWTGELFF

v_gene: TRBV9
j_gene: TRBJ2-2
CDR3aa: CASSDVAGAFNTGELFF

v_gene: TRBV12-3/TRBV12-4
j_gene: TRBJ2-1
CDR3aa: CASLKGRLANNEQFF

v_gene: TRBV10-3
j_gene: TRBJ1-1
CDR3aa: CAISYLEGATEAFF

v_gene: TRBV7-9
j_gene: TRBJ2-7
CDR3aa: CASSLEAGRRYEQYF

v_gene: TRBV9
j_gene: TRBJ2-2
CDR3aa: CASGGANTGELFF

v_gene: TRBV28
j_gene: TRBJ2-3
CDR3aa: CASKPGLAGGGTDTQYF

v_gene: TRBV7-3
j_gene: TRBJ1-6
CDR3aa: CASSQQGAASPLHF

v_gene: TRBV19
j_gene: TRBJ1-6
CDR3aa: CASSRYGTGSPLHF

v_gene: TRBV25-1
j_gene: TRBJ2-7
CDR3aa: CASSNRVGYEQYF

v_gene: TRBV12-3/TRBV12-4
j_gene: TRBJ1-2
CDR3aa: CASTSGGGRIYGYTF

v_gene: TRBV5-4
j_gene: TRBJ2-3
CDR3aa: CASTGDFSTDTQYF

v_gene: TRBV4-3
j_gene: TRBJ1-5
CDR3aa: CASSQDLYGQPQHF

v_gene: TRBV18
j_gene: TRBJ2-5
CDR3aa: CASSPPGTGQETQYF

v_gene: TRBV5-5
j_gene: TRBJ1-1
CDR3aa: CASSLLGPNTEAFF

v_gene: TRBV6-2/TRBV6-3
j_gene: TRBJ2-3
CDR3aa: CASSPSGAADTQYF

v_gene: TRBV5-1
j_gene: TRBJ2-1
CDR3aa: CASSSGSDSLPTNEQFF

v_gene: TRBV5-1
j_gene: TRBJ1-2
CDR3aa: CASSLEGGTGYGYTF